The 7 T cell receptor beta chains presented below share a single source sample, sequenced in a study of regulatory T cells in long-lasting Graves disease. The sample's time point: persistent/refractory GD, antithyroid drugs over 5 years with positive TRAb. PBMC RNA was the source of the TCR library. TCR beta libraries were built with iRepertoire HTBI primers and Arm-PCR of CDR3 regions. Using its own MiXCR run on the multiplex PCR reads, TCRdb lists one record per CDR3 protein. The repertoire holds 350,000 to 500,000 distinct CDR3 sequences, with roughly 23% as singletons. The sample here was peripheral blood mononuclear cells (PBMCs), taken when the disease was refractory, from a patient treated with antithyroid drugs. These receptors were obtained from a female donor with Graves disease.

This clonotype was seen a handful of times. This chain connects TRBV30 to TRBJ2-2; D call uncertain. Germline CDR1 is GTSNPN and CDR2 is SVGIG (reference sequence). The CDR3 runs 14 residues. Deletions cut 7 bases from V and 6 bases from J, with 18 bases between. This CDR3 reads CASLSWGTAGELFF. CDR3 in DNA: TGTGCCTCCCTGAGTTGGGGAACGGCCGGGGAGCTGTTTTTT.

There are many counts of this clonotype. V is TRBV24-1 and J is TRBJ1-4; D gene uncertain. Germline values: CDR1 KGHDR, CDR2 SFDVKD. The CDR3 is 13 amino acids. Trimming took 5 bases from V and 0 from J, leaving 3 bases between them. For the CDR3, the DNA is TGTGCCACCAGTGCTGCAACTAATGAAAAACTGTTTTTT. As protein: CATSAATNEKLFF.

The sample holds a few counts of this clonotype. The V call is TRBV19, the J call TRBJ2-7; D perhaps matches TRBD2 (5 bases). The germline gives CDR1 LNHDA, CDR2 SQIVND (reference sequence). This CDR3 comprises 15 residues. V lost 4 bases and J 4 bases, leaving 17 bases between the germline ends. CDR3 bases: TGTGCCAGTAGTACGGAGATCGGGTGGGAGTACGAGCAGTACTTC. This encodes CASSTEIGWEYEQYF.

Points on this clonotype: A much larger clonotype is one base distant, so this may be a read error. This chain connects TRBV28 to TRBJ1-1, with a tentative D call TRBD1 (6 bases). The V gene's germline CDR1 is MDHEN and CDR2 SYDVKM. The CDR3 extends over 15 amino acids. Written as DNA, the CDR3 is TGTGCCGGCAGTCCCCCGGGACAAATGAACACTGAAGCTTTCTTT. This gives the protein CAGSPPGQMNTEAFF.

A few counts support this clonotype. The chain carries TRBV20-1 and TRBJ1-1, with D perhaps TRBD1 (5 bases). The CDR3 covers 14 residues. Trimming took off 3 bases at V and 4 bases at J, with 15 bases between the two ends. Germline V gives CDR1 DFQATT, CDR2 SNEGSKA (reference sequence). For the CDR3, the DNA is TGCAGTGCTAGGAGCAGGGCCCAGACCACTGAAGCTTTCTTT. This codes for CSARSRAQTTEAFF.

This clonotype was seen many times. The gene calls are TRBV12-3 or TRBV12-4 and TRBJ2-5, with D uncertain. The CDR3 has 14 amino acids. The V and J ends lost 2 bases and 0 bases respectively, with 7 bases between them. CDR3 in amino acids: CASSLSSYQETQYF. The CDR3 DNA reads as TGTGCCAGCAGTTTAAGTTCCTACCAAGAGACCCAGTACTTC.

This clonotype occurred many times. The chain is built from TRBV12-3 or TRBV12-4 and TRBJ2-2; D is tentatively TRBD1 or TRBD2 (5 bases each). With 9 bases removed from V and 4 bases from J, the gap between germline ends came to 15 bases. This CDR3 has 14 residues. The CDR3 region has the DNA TGTGCCAGTCTAGGGGACCAACCCACCGGGGAGCTGTTTTTT. Residues: CASLGDQPTGELFF.